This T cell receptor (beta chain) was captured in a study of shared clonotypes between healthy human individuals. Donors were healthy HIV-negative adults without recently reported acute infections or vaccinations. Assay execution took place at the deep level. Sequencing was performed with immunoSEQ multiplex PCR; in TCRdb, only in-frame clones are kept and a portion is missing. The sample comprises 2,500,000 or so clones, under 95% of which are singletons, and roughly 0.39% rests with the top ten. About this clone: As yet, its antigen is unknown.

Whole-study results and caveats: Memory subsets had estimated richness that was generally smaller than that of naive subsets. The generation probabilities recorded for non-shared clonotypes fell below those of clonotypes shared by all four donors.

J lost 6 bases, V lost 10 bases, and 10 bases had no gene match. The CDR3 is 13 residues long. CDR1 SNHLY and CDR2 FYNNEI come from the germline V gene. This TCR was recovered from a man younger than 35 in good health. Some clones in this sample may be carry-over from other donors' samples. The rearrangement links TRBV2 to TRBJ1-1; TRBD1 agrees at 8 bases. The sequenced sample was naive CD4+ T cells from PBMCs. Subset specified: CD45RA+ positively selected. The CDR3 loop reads CATKGQVISEAFF. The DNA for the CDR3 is TGTGCCACTAAGGGACAGGTAATCTCTGAAGCTTTCTTT. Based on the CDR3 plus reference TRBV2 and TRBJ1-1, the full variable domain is EPEVTQTPSHQVTQMGQEVILRCVPISNHLYFYWYRQILGQKVEFLVSFYNNEISEKSEIFDDQFSVERPDGSNFTLKIRSTKLEDSAMYFCATKGQVISEAFFGQGTRLTVV.